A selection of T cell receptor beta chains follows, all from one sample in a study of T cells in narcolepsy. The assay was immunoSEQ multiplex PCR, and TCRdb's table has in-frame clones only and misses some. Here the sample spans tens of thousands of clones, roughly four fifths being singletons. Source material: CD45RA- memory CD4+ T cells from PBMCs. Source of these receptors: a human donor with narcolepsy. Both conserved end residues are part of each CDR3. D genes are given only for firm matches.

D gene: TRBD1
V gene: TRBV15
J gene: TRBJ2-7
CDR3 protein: CATSFGTGKAYEQYF

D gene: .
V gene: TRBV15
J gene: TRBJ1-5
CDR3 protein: CATRGGVRPSNQPQHF

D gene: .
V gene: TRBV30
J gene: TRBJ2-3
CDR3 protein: CAWDGWADTQYF

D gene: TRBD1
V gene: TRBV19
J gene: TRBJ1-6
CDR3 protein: CASSTRQGGNSPLHF

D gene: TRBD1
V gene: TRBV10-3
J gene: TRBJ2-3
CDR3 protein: CATGTGTIQNTQYF

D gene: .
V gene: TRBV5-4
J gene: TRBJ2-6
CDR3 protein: CASSEGPASGANVLTF

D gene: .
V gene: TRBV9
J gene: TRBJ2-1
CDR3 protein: CASSQVGSDEQFF

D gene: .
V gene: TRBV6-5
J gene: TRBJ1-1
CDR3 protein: CASSPHTRSAEAFF

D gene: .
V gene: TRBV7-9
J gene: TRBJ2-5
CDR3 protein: CASQRGESASGTQYF

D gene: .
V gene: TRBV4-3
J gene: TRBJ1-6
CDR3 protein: CASSQDWGNSPLHF

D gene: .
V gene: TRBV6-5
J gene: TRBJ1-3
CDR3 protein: CASSLTETSGNTIYF

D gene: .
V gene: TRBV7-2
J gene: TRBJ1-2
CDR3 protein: CASSLGDNGYGYTF

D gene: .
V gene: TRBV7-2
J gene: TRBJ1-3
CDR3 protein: CASSPSGNTIYF

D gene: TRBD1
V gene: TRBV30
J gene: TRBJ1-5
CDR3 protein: CAWSNRGGTGNQPQHF

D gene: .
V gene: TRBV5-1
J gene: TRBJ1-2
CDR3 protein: CATGVGIEYGYTF

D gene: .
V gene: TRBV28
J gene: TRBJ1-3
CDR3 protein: CASSDGENTIYF

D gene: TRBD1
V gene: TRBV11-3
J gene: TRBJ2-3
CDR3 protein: CASSSGQALTDTQYF

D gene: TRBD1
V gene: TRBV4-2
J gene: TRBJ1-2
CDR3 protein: CASSQQQGEAYGYTF

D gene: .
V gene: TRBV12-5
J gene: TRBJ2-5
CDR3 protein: CASSVYQETQYF

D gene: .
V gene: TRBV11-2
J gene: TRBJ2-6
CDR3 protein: CASSLDIRASGANVLTF

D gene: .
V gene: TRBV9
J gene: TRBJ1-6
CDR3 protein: CASSVAPNSPLHF

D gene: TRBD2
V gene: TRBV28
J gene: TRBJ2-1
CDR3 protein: CASSAAGGRVDEQFF

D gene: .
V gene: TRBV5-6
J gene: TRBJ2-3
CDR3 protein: CASSLNRGGVTDTQYF

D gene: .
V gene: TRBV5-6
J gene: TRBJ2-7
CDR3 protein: CASSPSPGRSYEQYF

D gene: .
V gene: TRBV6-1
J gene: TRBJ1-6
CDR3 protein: CASSPTAQLNSPLHF

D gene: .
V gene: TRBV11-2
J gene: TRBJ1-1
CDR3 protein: CASSLVVGNTEAFF

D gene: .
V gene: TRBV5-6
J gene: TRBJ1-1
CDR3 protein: CASSLVIMNTEAFF

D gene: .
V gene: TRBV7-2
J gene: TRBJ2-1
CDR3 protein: CASSFSGAPNEQFF

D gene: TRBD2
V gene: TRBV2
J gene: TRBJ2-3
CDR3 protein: CASMFERGGPDTQYF

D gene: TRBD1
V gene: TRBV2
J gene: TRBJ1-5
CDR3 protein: CASVPGQRNRPQHF

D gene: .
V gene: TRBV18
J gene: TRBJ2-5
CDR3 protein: CASSRGDQEAQYF

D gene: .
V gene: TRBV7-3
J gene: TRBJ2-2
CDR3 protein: CASSLATGELFF

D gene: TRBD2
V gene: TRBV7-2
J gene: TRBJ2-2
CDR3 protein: CASSLVAGANTGELFF

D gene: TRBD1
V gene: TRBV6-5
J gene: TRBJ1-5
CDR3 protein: CASSEQGSNQPQHF

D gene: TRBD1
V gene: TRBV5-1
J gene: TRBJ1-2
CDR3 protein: CASSIRTGGNYGYTF

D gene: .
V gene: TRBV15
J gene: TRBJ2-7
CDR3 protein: CATREGGAGYEQYF

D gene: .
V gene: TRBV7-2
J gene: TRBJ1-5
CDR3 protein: CASSLVRDSNQPQHF

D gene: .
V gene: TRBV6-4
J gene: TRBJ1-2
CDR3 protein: CARDPPGRTLPGYTF

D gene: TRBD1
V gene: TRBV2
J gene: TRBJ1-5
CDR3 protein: CASSQGQGNQPQHF

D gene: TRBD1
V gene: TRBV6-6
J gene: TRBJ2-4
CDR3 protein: CASSTRDRLAKNIQYF

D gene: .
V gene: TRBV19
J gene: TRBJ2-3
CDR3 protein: CASTRGEFTDTQYF